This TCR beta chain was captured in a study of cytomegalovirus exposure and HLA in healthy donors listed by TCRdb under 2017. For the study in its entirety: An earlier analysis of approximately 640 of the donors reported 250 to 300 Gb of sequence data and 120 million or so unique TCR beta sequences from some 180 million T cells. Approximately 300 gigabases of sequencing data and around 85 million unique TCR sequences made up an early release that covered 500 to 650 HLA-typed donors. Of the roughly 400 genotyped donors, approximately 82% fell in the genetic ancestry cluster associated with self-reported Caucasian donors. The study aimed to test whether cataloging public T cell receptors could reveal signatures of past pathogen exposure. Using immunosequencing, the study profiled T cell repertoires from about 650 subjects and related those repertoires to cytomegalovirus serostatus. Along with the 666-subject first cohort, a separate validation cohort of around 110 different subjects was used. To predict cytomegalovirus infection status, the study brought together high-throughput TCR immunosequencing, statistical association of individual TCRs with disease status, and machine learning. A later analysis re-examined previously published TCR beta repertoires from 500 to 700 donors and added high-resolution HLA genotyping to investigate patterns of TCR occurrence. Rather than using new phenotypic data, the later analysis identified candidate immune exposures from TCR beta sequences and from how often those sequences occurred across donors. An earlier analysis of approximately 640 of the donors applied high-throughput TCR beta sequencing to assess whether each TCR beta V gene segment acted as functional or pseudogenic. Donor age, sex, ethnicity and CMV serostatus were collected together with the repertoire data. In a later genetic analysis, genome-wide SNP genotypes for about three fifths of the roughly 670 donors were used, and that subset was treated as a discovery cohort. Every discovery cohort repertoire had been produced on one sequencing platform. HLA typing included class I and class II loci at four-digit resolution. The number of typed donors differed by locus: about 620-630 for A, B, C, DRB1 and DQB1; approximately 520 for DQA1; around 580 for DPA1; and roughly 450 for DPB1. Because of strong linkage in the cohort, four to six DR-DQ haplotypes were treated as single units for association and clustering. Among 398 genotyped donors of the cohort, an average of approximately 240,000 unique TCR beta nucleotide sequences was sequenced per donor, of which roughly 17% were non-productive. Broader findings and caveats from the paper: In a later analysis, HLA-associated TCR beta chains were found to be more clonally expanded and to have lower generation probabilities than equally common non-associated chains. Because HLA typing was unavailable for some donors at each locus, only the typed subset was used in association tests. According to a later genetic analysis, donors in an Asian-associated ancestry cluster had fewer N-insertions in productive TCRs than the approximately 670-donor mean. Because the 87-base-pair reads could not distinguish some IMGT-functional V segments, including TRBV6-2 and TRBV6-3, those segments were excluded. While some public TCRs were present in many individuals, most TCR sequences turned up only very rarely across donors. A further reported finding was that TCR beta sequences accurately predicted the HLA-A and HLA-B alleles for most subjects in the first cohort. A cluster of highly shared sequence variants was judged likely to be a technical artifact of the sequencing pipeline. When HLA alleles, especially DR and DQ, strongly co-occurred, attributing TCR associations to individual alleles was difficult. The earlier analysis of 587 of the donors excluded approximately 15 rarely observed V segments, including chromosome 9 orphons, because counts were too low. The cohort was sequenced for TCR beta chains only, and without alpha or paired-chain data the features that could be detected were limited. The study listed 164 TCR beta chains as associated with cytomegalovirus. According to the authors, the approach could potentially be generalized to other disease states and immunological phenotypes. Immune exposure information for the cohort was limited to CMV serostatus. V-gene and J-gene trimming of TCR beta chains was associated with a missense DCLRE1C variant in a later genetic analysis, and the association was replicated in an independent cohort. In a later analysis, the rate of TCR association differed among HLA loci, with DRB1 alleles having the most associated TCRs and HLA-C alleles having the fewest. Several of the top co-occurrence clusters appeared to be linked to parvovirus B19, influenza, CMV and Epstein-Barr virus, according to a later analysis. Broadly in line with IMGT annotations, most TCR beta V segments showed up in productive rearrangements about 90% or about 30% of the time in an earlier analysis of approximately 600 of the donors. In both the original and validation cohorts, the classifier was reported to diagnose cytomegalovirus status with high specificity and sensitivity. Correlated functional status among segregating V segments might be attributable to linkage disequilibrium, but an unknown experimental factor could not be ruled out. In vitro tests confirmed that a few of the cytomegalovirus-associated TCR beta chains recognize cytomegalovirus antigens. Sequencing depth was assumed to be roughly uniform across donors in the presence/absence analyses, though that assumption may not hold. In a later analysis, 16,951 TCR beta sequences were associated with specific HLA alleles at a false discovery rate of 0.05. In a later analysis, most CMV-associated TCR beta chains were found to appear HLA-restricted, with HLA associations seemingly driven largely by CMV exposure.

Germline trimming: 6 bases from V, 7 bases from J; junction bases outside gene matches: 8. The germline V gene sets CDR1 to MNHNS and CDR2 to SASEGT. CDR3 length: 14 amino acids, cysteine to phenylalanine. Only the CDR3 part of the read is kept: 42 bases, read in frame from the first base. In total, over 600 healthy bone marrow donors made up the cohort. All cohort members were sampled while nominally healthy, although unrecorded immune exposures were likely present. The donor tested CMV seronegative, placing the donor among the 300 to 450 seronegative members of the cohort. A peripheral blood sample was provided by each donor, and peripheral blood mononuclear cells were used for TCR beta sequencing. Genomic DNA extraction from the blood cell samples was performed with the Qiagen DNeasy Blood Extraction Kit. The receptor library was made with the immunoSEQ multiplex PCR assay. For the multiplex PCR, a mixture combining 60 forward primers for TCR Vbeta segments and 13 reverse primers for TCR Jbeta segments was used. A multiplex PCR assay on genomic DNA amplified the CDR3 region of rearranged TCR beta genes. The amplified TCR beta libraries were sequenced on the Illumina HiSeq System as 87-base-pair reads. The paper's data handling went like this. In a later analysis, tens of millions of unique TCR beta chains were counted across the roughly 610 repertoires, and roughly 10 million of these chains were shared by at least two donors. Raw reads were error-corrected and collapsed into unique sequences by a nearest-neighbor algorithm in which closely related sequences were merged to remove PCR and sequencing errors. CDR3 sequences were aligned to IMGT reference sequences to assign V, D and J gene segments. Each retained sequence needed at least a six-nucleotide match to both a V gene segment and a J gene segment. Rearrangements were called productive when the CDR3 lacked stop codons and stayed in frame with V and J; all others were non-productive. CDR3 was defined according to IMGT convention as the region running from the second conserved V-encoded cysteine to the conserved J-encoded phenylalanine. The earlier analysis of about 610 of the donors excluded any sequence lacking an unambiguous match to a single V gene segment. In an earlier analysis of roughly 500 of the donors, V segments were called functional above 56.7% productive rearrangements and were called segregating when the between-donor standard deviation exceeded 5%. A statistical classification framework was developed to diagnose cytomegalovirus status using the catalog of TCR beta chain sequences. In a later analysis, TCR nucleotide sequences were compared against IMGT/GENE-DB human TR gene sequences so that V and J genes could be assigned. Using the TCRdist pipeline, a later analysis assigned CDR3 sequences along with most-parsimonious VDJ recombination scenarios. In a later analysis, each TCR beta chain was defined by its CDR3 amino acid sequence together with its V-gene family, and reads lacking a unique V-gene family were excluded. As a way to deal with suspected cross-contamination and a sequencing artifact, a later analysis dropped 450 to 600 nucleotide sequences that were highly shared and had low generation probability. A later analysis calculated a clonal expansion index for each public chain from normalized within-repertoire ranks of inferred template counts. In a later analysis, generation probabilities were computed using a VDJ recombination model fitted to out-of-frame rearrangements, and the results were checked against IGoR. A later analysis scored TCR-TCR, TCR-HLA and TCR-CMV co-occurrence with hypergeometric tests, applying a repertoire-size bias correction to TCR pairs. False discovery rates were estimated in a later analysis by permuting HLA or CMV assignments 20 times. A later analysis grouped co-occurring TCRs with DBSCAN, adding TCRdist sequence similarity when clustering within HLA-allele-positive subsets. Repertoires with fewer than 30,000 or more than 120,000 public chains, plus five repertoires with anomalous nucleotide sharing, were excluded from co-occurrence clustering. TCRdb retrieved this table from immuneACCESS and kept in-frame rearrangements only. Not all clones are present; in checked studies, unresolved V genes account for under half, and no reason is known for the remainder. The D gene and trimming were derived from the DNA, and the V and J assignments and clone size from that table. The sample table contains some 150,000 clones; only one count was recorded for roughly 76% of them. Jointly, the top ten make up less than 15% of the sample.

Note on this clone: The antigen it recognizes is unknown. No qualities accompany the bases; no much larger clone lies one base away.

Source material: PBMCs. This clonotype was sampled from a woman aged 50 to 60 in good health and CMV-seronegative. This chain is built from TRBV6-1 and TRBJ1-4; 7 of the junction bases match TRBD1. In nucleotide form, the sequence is TGTGCCAGCAGCCCACAGGGGACCGGTGAAAAACTGTTTTTT. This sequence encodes CASSPQGTGEKLFF.